Below are 24 T cell receptor beta chains sequenced from a single sample in a study of blood T cell repertoires in COVID-19. The data were produced by immunoSEQ multiplex PCR, yet TCRdb's version contains in-frame clones alone and is incomplete. The sample lists roughly 48,000 clones, approximately 88% seen once, with around three fifths in the top ten. Specimen: peripheral blood. Receptors originate from a man between 65 and 85 years old with acute or convalescent COVID-19.

This chain joins TRBV6-6 and TRBJ2-1; 11 bases align to TRBD1. Germline V gene data show CDR1 as MNHNY and CDR2 as SVGAGI (reference sequence). The CDR3 contains 15 residues. V was clipped by 5 bases and J by 6 bases; unmatched bases: 6. The CDR3 sequence: CASSTWDRGSNEQFF. The CDR3 coding sequence is TGTGCCAGCAGTACTTGGGACAGGGGGTCCAATGAGCAGTTCTTC.

The chain has TRBV10-3 and TRBJ1-2; the D gene is possibly TRBD1 (6 bases). This CDR3 contains 13 residues. Germline CDR1 reads ENHRY; CDR2 reads SYGVKD. Between the trimmed V and J ends, which lost 4 bases and 5 bases, there was a span of 11 bases. CDR3 DNA: TGTGCCATCAGTGCACAGGGAAATTATGGCTACACCTTC. Translating gives CAISAQGNYGYTF.

V usage is TRBV29-1 and J usage is TRBJ2-7; 8 nucleotides agree with TRBD1. The J segment lost 0 bases and the V segment lost 7 bases, leaving 8 bases of the junction unmatched. There are 14 residues in the CDR3. Germline CDR1 and CDR2: SQVTM and ANQGSEA. The CDR3 sequence: CSASGQDHSYEQYF. The CDR3 DNA reads TGCAGCGCATCGGGACAGGACCACTCCTACGAGCAGTACTTC.

The chain joins TRBV28 to TRBJ1-3; D is uncertain. There are 13 residues in the CDR3. Germline V lookup: CDR1 MDHEN, CDR2 SYDVKM. The V gene lost 3 bases and the J gene lost 0 bases, with 3 bases spanning the gap. In nucleotides, the CDR3 is TGTGCCAGCAGTTTCGGCTCTGGAAACACCATATATTTT. Protein product: CASSFGSGNTIYF.

CDR3 sequence (DNA): TGTGCCTGGACAGGGGGGCACTCCTACGAGCAGTACTTC. Protein sequence: CAWTGGHSYEQYF. The chain joins TRBV30 to TRBJ2-7; possible D gene TRBD1, 7 bases. The ends were cut back, 4 bases at V and 0 bases at J, with 10 bases in the middle. The CDR3 covers 13 residues. CDR1 and CDR2 from the germline V gene are GTSNPN and SVGIG (reference sequence).

The V call is TRBV9, the J call TRBJ2-2; 10 nucleotides match TRBD2. After removal of 0 bases from V and 6 bases from J, the junction contained 2 bases not matched to a gene. CDR3 length: 15 residues. Germline CDR1 is SGDLS and CDR2 is YYNGEE. The CDR3, as DNA: TGTGCCAGCAGCGTAGTAGCGGGAGGCTCCGGGGAGCTGTTTTTT. Residues: CASSVVAGGSGELFF.

The chain has TRBV5-6 and TRBJ2-3; D unresolved. This CDR3 contains 12 residues. Looked up from germline, CDR1 is SGHDT and CDR2 is YYEEEE. The ends were cut back, 0 bases at V and 8 bases at J, with 7 bases in the middle. For the CDR3, the DNA is TGTGCCAGCAGCTTGGCCACGGGTACGCAGTATTTT. Translating it yields CASSLATGTQYF.

This clone was counted between two and nine times. V is TRBV11-2 and J is TRBJ1-4; D is unresolved. The V gene lost 5 bases and the J gene lost 4 bases, with 8 bases spanning the gap. CDR3 length equals 13 residues. Germline assignment: CDR1 SGHAT and CDR2 FQNNGV. CDR3 in amino acids: CASSAGLNEKLFF. CDR3 in DNA: TGTGCCAGCAGCGCCGGACTTAATGAAAAACTGTTTTTT.

The CDR3 coding sequence is TGCAGCGTTGGGCCCAACACCGGGGAGCTGTTTTTT. Its translation is CSVGPNTGELFF. The chain joins TRBV29-1 to TRBJ2-2; the D is unclear. V shed 4 bases and J shed 2 bases, with 5 bases lying between them. The CDR3 is 12 amino acids. Germline CDR1 and CDR2: SQVTM and ANQGSEA.

The rearrangement links TRBV11-2 to TRBJ1-2; D call uncertain. V lost 0 bases and J 4 bases, leaving 9 bases between the germline ends. This CDR3 comprises 14 residues. The V gene's germline CDR1 is SGHAT and CDR2 FQNNGV. The CDR3 sequence is CASSLDMGAYGYTF. In nucleotides, the CDR3 is TGTGCCAGCAGCTTAGACATGGGAGCCTATGGCTACACCTTC. The whole variable domain, filled in from reference TRBV11-2 and TRBJ1-2, reads EAGVAQSPRYKIIEKRQSVAFWCNPISGHATLYWYQQILGQGPKLLIQFQNNGVVDDSQLPKDRFSAERLKGVDSTLKIQPAKLEDSAVYLCASSLDMGAYGYTFGSGTRLTVV.

The V call is TRBV24-1, the J call TRBJ2-3; perhaps TRBD1 as D (6 bases). The CDR3 is made up of 11 amino acids. CDR1 and CDR2 (germline): KGHDR, SFDVKD. Trimming pared 10 bases from V and 5 bases from J, leaving 9 bases between. The CDR3 here is CATGGGDTQYF. Written as DNA, the CDR3 is TGTGCCACTGGGGGCGGAGATACGCAGTATTTT.

The CDR3 loop reads CASSYSGLTTYGYTF. CDR3 in DNA: TGTGCCAGCAGTTACTCCGGGTTAACAACCTATGGCTACACCTTC. V gene TRBV6-5 combines with J gene TRBJ1-2, with D uncertain. CDR1 and CDR2 (germline): MNHEY, SVGAGI. The CDR3 covers 15 residues. V was shortened by 0 bases and J by 4 bases, with 12 bases between the two germline ends.

With respect to this clone: Different DNA sequences within this sample yield the same CDR3. V and J are TRBV2 and TRBJ1-6; D is possibly TRBD1 (5 bases). The CDR3 spans 15 residues. The germline V and J ends were trimmed by 6 bases and 0 bases, with 9 bases remaining between them. Germline-derived CDR1 and CDR2 are SNHLY and FYNNEI. The CDR3 is CASSRQSSYNSPLHF. The CDR3 nucleotides are TGTGCCAGCAGCCGACAGAGCTCCTATAATTCACCCCTCCACTTT.

This rearrangement joins TRBV9 to TRBJ2-2; D unresolved. The CDR3 spans 14 residues. The germline V gene encodes CDR1 SGDLS and CDR2 YYNGEE. V shed 4 bases and J shed 3 bases, with 10 bases lying between them. CDR3 sequence reads: CASSSLSDTGELFF. The CDR3 nucleotides are TGTGCCAGCAGCTCCCTGAGTGACACCGGGGAGCTGTTTTTT.

The gene calls are TRBV28 and TRBJ2-7; D not resolved. Germline CDR1 is MDHEN and CDR2 is SYDVKM. V lost 7 bases to trimming and J lost 0 bases, with 7 bases between them. The CDR3 runs to 12 residues. CDR3: CASTLGSYEQYF. The CDR3 nucleotides read TGTGCCAGCACCCTAGGCTCCTACGAGCAGTACTTC.

The gene calls are TRBV5-1 and TRBJ1-6; 7 bases are a match to TRBD1. The V segment lost 9 bases and the J segment 7 bases; nucleotides outside the gene matches: 7. Per germline, CDR1 SGHRS and CDR2 YFSETQ. This CDR3 is built from 13 residues. CDR3 nucleotides: TGCGCCACTTCGGACAGGCAGAATTCACCCCTCCACTTT. This codes for CATSDRQNSPLHF.

The chain couples TRBV7-9 to TRBJ1-2; D gene uncertain. Germline CDR1 reads SEHNR; CDR2 reads FQNEAQ (reference sequence). Deletions cut 3 bases from V and 2 bases from J, with 7 bases between. This CDR3 contains 13 residues. In DNA form, the CDR3 reads TGTGCCAGCAGCTTTAACACCAACTATGGCTACACCTTC. Its protein is CASSFNTNYGYTF.

The chain carries TRBV7-8 and TRBJ1-6, with a weak D call TRBD1 (5 bases). CDR3 size: 16 residues. Germline V gene data show CDR1 as SGHVS and CDR2 as FQNEAQ. V lost 2 bases and J 5 bases, leaving 13 bases between the germline ends. CDR3 bases: TGTGCCAGCAGCTTATTTGGCCAGGGCAATAATTCACCCCTCCACTTT. It specifies CASSLFGQGNNSPLHF. Full variable domain (missing parts from reference TRBV7-8 and TRBJ1-6): GAGVSQSPRYKVAKRGQDVALRCDPISGHVSLFWYQQALGQGPEFLTYFQNEAQLDKSGLPSDRFFAERPEGSVSTLKIQRTQQEDSAVYLCASSLFGQGNNSPLHFGNGTRLTVT.

J is TRBJ2-2 and V is TRBV9; D remains ambiguous. The ends were cut back, 0 bases at V and 4 bases at J, with 13 bases in the middle. The CDR3 totals 16 residues. CDR1 and CDR2 from the germline V gene are SGDLS and YYNGEE. CDR3 loop: CASSVDSSGSTGELFF. Written as DNA, the CDR3 is TGTGCCAGCAGCGTAGATAGTTCCGGTAGCACCGGGGAGCTGTTTTTT. The full variable domain, its missing parts supplied by reference TRBV9 and TRBJ2-2, is DSGVTQTPKHLITATGQRVTLRCSPRSGDLSVYWYQQSLDQGLQFLIQYYNGEERAKGNILERFSAQQFPDLHSELNLSSLELGDSALYFCASSVDSSGSTGELFFGEGSRLTVL.

The chain uses TRBV5-5 and TRBJ1-1; TRBD1 matches at 8 bases. The germline CDR1 and CDR2 sequences are SGHKS and YYEKEE (reference sequence). V shed 0 bases and J 3 bases; nucleotides not matched to a gene: 4. The CDR3 contains 15 residues. Here the CDR3 DNA reads TGTGCCAGCAGCTTGGTCGGACAGGGAGACACTGAAGCTTTCTTT. It is translated as CASSLVGQGDTEAFF.

By frequency in the sample, this clone is medium-sized. The chain carries TRBV28 and TRBJ2-1, with TRBD2 matching 9 bases. This CDR3 region has 15 residues. The trim removed 1 base at V and 7 bases at J, leaving 5 bases unmatched. The germline V gene encodes CDR1 MDHEN and CDR2 SYDVKM. In DNA form, the CDR3 reads TGTGCCAGCAGTTTATTGAGCGGGAGGAATAATGAGCAGTTCTTC. Its protein is CASSLLSGRNNEQFF.

The chain recombines TRBV6-6 with TRBJ1-2; D is ambiguous. This CDR3 spans 14 amino acids. Germline CDR1 reads MNHNY; CDR2 reads SVGAGI (reference sequence). V lost 6 bases, J lost 7 bases, and 18 bases lay in between. The CDR3 bases are TGTGCCAGCAGAGCTCATGACGGGGTCAGTGGCTACACCTTC. Its protein is CASRAHDGVSGYTF.

This chain connects TRBV30 to TRBJ2-3; D is uncertain. The V gene lost 7 bases and the J gene lost 1 base, with 12 bases spanning the gap. Germline V gene data show CDR1 as GTSNPN and CDR2 as SVGIG (reference sequence). The length of the CDR3 is 13 residues. CDR3 loop: CASDTSRTDTQYF. The CDR3 DNA sequence: TGTGCCTCCGACACCTCGCGCACAGATACGCAGTATTTT.

V gene TRBV9 combines with J gene TRBJ2-1, with D possibly being TRBD2 (7 bases). The V end lost 0 bases, the J end lost 9 bases, and 16 bases lay between the germline ends. The CDR3 length is 15 residues. Per the germline V gene, CDR1 is SGDLS and CDR2 is YYNGEE. Here the CDR3 reads CASSVVSGGPLEQFF. DNA for the CDR3: TGTGCCAGCAGCGTAGTGTCCGGGGGGCCGCTTGAGCAGTTCTTC. The full variable domain, in which reference TRBV9 and TRBJ2-1 provide the parts outside the CDR3, is DSGVTQTPKHLITATGQRVTLRCSPRSGDLSVYWYQQSLDQGLQFLIQYYNGEERAKGNILERFSAQQFPDLHSELNLSSLELGDSALYFCASSVVSGGPLEQFFGPGTRLTVL.